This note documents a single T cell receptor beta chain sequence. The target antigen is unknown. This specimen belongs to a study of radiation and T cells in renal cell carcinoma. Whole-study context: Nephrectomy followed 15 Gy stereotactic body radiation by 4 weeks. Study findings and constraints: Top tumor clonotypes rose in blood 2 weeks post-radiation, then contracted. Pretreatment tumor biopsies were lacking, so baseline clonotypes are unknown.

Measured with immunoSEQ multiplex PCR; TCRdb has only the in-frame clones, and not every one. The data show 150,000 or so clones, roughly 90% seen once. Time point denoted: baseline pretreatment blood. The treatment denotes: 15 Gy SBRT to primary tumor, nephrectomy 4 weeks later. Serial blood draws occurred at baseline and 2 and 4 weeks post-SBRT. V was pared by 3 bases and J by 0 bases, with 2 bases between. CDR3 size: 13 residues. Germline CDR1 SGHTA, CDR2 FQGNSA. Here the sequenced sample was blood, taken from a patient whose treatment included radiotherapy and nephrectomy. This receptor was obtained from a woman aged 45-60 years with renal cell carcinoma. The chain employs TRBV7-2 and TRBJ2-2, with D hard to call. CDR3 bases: TGTGCCAGCAGCTTCCCGAACACCGGGGAGCTGTTTTTT. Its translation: CASSFPNTGELFF.